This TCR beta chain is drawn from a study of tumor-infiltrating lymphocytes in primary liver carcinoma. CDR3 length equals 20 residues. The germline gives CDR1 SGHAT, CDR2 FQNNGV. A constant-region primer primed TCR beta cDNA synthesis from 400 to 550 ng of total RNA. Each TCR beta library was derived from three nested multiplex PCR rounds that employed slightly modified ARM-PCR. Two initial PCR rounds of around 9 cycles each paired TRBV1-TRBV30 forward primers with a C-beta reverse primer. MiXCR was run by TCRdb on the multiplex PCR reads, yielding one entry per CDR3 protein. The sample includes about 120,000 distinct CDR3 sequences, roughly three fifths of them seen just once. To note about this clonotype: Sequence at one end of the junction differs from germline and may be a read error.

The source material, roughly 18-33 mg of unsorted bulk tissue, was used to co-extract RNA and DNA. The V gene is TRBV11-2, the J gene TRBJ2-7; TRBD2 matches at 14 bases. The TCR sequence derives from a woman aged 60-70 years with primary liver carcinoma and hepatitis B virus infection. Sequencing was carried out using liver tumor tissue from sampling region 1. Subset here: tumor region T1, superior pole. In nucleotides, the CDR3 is TGTGCTAGCAGCGCCATCTCCCGACTAGCGGGAGGGCAGAAACCCTACGAGTGGTACTTC. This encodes CASSAISRLAGGQKPYEWYF.